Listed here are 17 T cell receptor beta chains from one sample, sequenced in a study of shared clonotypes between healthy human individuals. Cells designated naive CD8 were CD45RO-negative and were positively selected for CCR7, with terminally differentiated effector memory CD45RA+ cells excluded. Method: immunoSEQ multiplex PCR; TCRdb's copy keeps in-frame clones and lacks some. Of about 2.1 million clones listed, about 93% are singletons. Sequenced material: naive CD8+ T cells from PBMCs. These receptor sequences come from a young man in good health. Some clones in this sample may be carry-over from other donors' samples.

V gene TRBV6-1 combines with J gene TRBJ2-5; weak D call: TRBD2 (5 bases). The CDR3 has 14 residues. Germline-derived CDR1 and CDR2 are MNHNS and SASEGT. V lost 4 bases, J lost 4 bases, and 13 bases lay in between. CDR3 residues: CASSGTGLGETQYF. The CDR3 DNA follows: TGTGCCAGCAGTGGTACGGGATTAGGAGAGACCCAGTACTTC.

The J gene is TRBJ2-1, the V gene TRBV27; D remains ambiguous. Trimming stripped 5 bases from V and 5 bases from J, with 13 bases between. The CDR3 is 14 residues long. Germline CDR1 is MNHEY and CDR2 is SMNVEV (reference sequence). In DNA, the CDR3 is TGTGCCAGCAGTCTCCTCCCCCCCAACAATGAGCAGTTCTTC. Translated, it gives CASSLLPPNNEQFF.

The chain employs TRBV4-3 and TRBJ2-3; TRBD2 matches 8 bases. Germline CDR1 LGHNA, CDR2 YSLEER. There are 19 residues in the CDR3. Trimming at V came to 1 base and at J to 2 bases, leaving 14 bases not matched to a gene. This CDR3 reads CASSQGGSGDLSFTDTQYF. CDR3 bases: TGCGCCAGCAGCCAAGGGGGTAGCGGGGACCTAAGTTTCACAGATACGCAGTATTTT.

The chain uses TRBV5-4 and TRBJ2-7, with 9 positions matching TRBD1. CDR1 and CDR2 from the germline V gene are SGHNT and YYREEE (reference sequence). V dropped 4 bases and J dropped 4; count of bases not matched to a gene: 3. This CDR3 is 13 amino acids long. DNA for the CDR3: TGTGCCAGCAGCGGGGGGACAGGGTACGAGCAGTACTTC. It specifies CASSGGTGYEQYF.

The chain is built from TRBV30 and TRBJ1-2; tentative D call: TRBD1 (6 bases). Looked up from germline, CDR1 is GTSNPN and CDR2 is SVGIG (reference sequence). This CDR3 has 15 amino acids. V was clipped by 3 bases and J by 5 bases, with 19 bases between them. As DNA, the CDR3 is TGTGCCTGGAGGGTGAGAAGGACAGAGGTTTATGGCTACACCTTC. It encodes CAWRVRRTEVYGYTF.

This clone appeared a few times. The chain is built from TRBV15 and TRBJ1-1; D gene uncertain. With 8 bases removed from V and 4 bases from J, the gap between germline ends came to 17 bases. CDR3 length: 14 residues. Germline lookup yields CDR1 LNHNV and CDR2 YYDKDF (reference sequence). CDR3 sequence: CATHHTPRSTEAFF. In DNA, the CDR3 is TGTGCCACCCACCATACACCCCGTAGCACTGAAGCTTTCTTT. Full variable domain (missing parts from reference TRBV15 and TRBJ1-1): DAMVIQNPRYQVTQFGKPVTLSCSQTLNHNVMYWYQQKSSQAPKLLFHYYDKDFNNEADTPDNFQSRRPNTSFCFLDIRSPGLGDTAMYLCATHHTPRSTEAFFGQGTRLTVV.

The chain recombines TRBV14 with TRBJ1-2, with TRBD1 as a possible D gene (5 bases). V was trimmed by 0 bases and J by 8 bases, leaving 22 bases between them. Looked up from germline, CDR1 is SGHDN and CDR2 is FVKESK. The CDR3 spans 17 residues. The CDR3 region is CASSQDRTGRDLEGYTF. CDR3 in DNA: TGTGCCAGCAGCCAAGATCGTACCGGGCGGGACCTGGAGGGCTACACCTTC.

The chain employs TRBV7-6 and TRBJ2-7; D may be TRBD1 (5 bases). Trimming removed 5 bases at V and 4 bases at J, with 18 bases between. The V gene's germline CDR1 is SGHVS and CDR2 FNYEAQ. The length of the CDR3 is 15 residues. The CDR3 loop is CASSPLAIQGYEQYF. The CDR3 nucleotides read TGTGCCAGCAGCCCCTTAGCCATTCAGGGTTACGAGCAGTACTTC.

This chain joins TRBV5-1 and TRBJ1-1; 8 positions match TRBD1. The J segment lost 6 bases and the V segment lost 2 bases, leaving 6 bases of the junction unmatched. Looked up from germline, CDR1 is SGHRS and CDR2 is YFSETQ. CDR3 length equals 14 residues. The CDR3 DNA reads TGCGCCAGCAGCTTCCGGACAGGGACTGCTGAAGCTTTCTTT. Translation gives CASSFRTGTAEAFF.

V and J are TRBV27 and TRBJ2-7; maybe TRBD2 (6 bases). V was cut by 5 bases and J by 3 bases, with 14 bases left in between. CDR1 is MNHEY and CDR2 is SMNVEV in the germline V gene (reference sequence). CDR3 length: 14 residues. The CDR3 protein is CASSPTGLSYEQYF. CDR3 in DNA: TGTGCCAGCAGTCCCACGGGACTCAGCTACGAGCAGTACTTC.

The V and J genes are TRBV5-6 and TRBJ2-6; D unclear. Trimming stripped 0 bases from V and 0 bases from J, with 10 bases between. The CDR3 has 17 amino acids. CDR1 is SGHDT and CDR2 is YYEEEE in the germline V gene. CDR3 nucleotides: TGTGCCAGCAGCTTGGATTCATTCTCCTCTGGGGCCAACGTCCTGACTTTC. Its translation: CASSLDSFSSGANVLTF.

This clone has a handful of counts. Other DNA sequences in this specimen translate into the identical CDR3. The CDR3 protein is CASSSNTEAFF. Here the CDR3 DNA reads TGCGCCAGCAGCTCGAACACTGAAGCTTTCTTT. This chain uses TRBV5-1 with TRBJ1-1; no clear D. The V end lost 3 bases, the J end lost 1 base, and 1 base lay between the germline ends. CDR1 SGHRS and CDR2 YFSETQ come from the germline V gene. The CDR3 is made up of 11 amino acids.

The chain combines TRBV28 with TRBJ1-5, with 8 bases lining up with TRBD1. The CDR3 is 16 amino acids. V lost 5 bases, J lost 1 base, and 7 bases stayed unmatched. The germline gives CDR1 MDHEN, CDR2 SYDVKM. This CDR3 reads CASSTPTGASNQPQHF. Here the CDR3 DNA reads TGTGCCAGCAGTACTCCGACAGGGGCGAGCAATCAGCCCCAGCATTTT.

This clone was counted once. CDR3 coding DNA: TGTGCCAGCAGCGCCGATGGAAGTTCAGCCTATGGCTACACCTTC. Residues: CASSADGSSAYGYTF. This sequence joins TRBV7-2 and TRBJ1-2; D is undetermined. The CDR3 is made up of 15 amino acids. Germline V gene data show CDR1 as SGHTA and CDR2 as FQGNSA. The germline V and J ends were trimmed by 5 bases and 4 bases, with 17 bases remaining between them. Full variable domain (rest looked up from reference TRBV7-2 and TRBJ1-2): GAGVSQSPSNKVTEKGKDVELRCDPISGHTALYWYRQSLGQGLEFLIYFQGNSAPDKSGLPSDRFSAERTGGSVSTLTIQRTQQEDSAVYLCASSADGSSAYGYTFGSGTRLTVV.

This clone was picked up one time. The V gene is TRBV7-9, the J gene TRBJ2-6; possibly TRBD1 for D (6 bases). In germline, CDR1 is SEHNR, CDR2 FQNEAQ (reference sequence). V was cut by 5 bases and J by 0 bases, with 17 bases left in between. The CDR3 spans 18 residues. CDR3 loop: CASSRPPGVFSGANVLTF. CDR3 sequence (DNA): TGTGCCAGCAGCCGACCACCAGGGGTCTTCTCTGGGGCCAACGTCCTGACTTTC.

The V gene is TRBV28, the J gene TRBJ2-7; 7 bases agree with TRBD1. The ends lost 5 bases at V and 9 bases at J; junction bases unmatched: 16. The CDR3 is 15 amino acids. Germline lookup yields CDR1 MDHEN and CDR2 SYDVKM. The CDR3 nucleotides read TGTGCCAGCAGTGACAACAGGGGTCCACAGTTCGGGCAGTACTTC. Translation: CASSDNRGPQFGQYF.

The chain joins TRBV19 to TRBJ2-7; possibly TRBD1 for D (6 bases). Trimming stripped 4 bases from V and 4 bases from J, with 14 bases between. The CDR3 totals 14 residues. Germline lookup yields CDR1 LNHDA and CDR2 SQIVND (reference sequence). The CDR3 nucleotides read TGTGCCAGTAGTAATTGGACAGTACCTTACGAGCAGTACTTC. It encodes CASSNWTVPYEQYF.